These 25 T cell receptor beta chains were all obtained from the same sample, sequenced in a study of T cells in Graves' hyperthyroidism and ophthalmopathy. RNA transcripts served as the template for amplifying TCR beta CDR3 regions. The HTBI primer set drove a first-round RT-PCR of the TCR CDR3. Each CDR3 protein is one row after TCRdb ran MiXCR on the multiplex PCR reads. The sample lists hundreds of thousands of distinct CDR3 sequences, 15% to 18% occurring once. Sequencing used blood. Source of these receptors: a woman aged 18-29 years with Graves' hyperthyroidism.

This sequence joins TRBV25-1 and TRBJ1-5; D ambiguous. The length of the CDR3 is 16 residues. The germline V gene encodes CDR1 MGHDK and CDR2 SYGVNS. Trimming took off 2 bases at V and 3 bases at J, with 14 bases between the two ends. In DNA, the CDR3 is TGTGCCAGCAGTGAAAGGTCTTACAGTGACAATCAGCCCCAGCATTTT. Amino acids: CASSERSYSDNQPQHF.

This clonotype was counted at least ten times. The V call is TRBV24-1, the J call TRBJ1-2; tentative D call: TRBD1 (5 bases). The V and J ends lost 4 bases and 4 bases respectively, with 18 bases between them. The CDR3 runs 16 residues. The germline V gene encodes CDR1 KGHDR and CDR2 SFDVKD. CDR3 loop: CATSDRGGREVYGYTF. The CDR3 DNA reads TGTGCCACCAGTGACCGGGGGGGGAGGGAGGTCTATGGCTACACCTTC.

The V gene is TRBV10-3, the J gene TRBJ2-7; possible D gene TRBD1, 6 bases. Trimming took off 2 bases at V and 1 base at J, with 12 bases between the two ends. The germline V gene encodes CDR1 ENHRY and CDR2 SYGVKD. CDR3 length: 15 amino acids. Here the CDR3 DNA reads TGTGCCATCAGTGAGGGGGCAGGGGATTCCTACGAGCAGTACTTC. Amino acid sequence: CAISEGAGDSYEQYF.

In this sample, this clonotype turned up many times. The chain joins TRBV28 to TRBJ2-7; the match to TRBD1 covers 9 bases. CDR1 is MDHEN, CDR2 SYDVKM, per germline. CDR3 length: 17 residues. V lost 2 bases, J lost 5 bases, and 13 bases stayed unmatched. The DNA of the CDR3 is TGTGCCAGCAGTTTAGGGGTACCTTGGACAGGGGTACACGAGCAGTACTTC. Translating gives CASSLGVPWTGVHEQYF.

This clonotype came up many times. The CDR3 is CASRFYRGSSYEQYF. For the CDR3, the DNA is TGTGCCAGCAGATTCTACAGGGGGAGCTCCTACGAGCAGTACTTC. The chain employs TRBV6-1 and TRBJ2-7; TRBD1 agrees at 8 bases. The V segment lost 6 bases and the J segment 0 bases; nucleotides outside the gene matches: 7. This CDR3 has 15 residues. Germline values: CDR1 MNHNS, CDR2 SASEGT.

This clonotype has only a few counts. V and J are TRBV10-3 and TRBJ1-6; the match to TRBD1 covers 8 bases. Germline CDR1 reads ENHRY; CDR2 reads SYGVKD. V gave up 6 bases and J gave up 8 bases; unmatched junction bases: 6. The CDR3 is 14 residues long. CDR3: CAISPQGGDSPLHF. CDR3 coding DNA: TGTGCCATCAGCCCACAGGGGGGAGATTCACCCCTCCACTTT.

This clonotype has at least ten counts. The rearrangement joins TRBV18 to TRBJ1-2; tentative D call: TRBD1 (5 bases). Germline V gene sequence: CDR1 KGHSH, CDR2 LQKENI. V was clipped by 6 bases and J by 4 bases, with 12 bases between them. The length of the CDR3 is 13 residues. CDR3 nucleotides: TGTGCCAGCTCCGCGGACAAGAGCTATGGCTACACCTTC. This translates into CASSADKSYGYTF.

At least ten counts were recorded for this clonotype. V and J are TRBV12-5 and TRBJ1-4, with 7 bases identical to TRBD1. This CDR3 spans 13 amino acids. The V segment lost 6 bases and the J segment 8 bases; nucleotides outside the gene matches: 6. Per the germline V gene, CDR1 is LGHNT and CDR2 is FRNRAP. The CDR3 spells CASGRQGGEKLFF. The CDR3 DNA reads as TGTGCTAGTGGCCGACAGGGAGGCGAAAAACTGTTTTTT.

CDR3 region: CAWEQGAVTEAFF. Written as DNA, the CDR3 is TGTGCCTGGGAACAGGGGGCTGTCACTGAAGCTTTCTTT. J is TRBJ1-1 and V is TRBV30, with 9 bases fitting TRBD1. Germline-derived CDR1 and CDR2 are GTSNPN and SVGIG (reference sequence). V dropped 5 bases and J dropped 4; count of bases not matched to a gene: 5. The CDR3 consists of 13 residues.

Many counts were recorded for this clonotype. The chain carries TRBV20-1 and TRBJ2-7; TRBD1 agrees at 9 bases. The CDR3 loop spans 14 amino acids. V was clipped by 3 bases and J by 5 bases; unmatched bases: 8. Germline lookup yields CDR1 DFQATT and CDR2 SNEGSKA (reference sequence). As DNA, the CDR3 is TGCAGTGCTAGGGGGACAGGGCTGATTGACGAGCAGTACTTC. Translation: CSARGTGLIDEQYF.

Ten or more counts support this clonotype. The chain is built from TRBV10-3 and TRBJ1-6; a weak D match, TRBD1 (5 bases). CDR1 is ENHRY, CDR2 SYGVKD, per germline. Trimming shortened V by 6 bases and J by 13 bases, and 22 bases separated the two germline ends. This CDR3 region has 15 residues. The CDR3 loop reads CAIRMSRDVPLPLHF. CDR3 coding DNA: TGTGCCATCAGGATGTCCCGGGACGTTCCACTTCCCCTCCACTTT.

This clonotype was observed at least ten times. V is TRBV7-2 and J is TRBJ2-7; tentative D call: TRBD1 (5 bases). Trimming removed 1 base from V and 7 bases from J, with 14 bases in between. Germline CDR1 is SGHTA and CDR2 is FQGNSA. The CDR3 covers 14 residues. The CDR3 bases are TGTGCCAGCAGCTTAGTAGGGGATAGGGAAGAGCAGTACTTC. The encoded protein is CASSLVGDREEQYF.

This clonotype was seen at least ten times. The gene calls are TRBV7-3 and TRBJ2-6; D gene unclear. The CDR3 sequence is 15 residues long. Germline CDR1 SGHTA, CDR2 FQGTGA. The V and J ends lost 4 bases and 2 bases respectively, with 9 bases between them. The CDR3 reads CASSSTPAGANVLTF. DNA for the CDR3: TGTGCCAGCAGCTCGACACCGGCTGGGGCCAACGTCCTGACTTTC.

This clonotype was seen only a few times. The J gene is TRBJ1-6, the V gene TRBV7-6, with D possibly matching TRBD1 (5 bases). Between the trimmed V and J ends, which lost 5 bases and 10 bases, there was a span of 12 bases. The CDR3 covers 13 residues. Germline lookup yields CDR1 SGHVS and CDR2 FNYEAQ. The CDR3 DNA sequence: TGTGCCAGCAGCAGGGGAGGGTACTCACCCCTCCACTTT. Its translation is CASSRGGYSPLHF.

The chain uses TRBV29-1 and TRBJ1-3; D unresolved. Germline CDR1 and CDR2: SQVTM and ANQGSEA. With 5 bases removed from V and 4 bases from J, the gap between germline ends came to 12 bases. The CDR3 consists of 13 residues. CDR3: CSVRVTAGNTIYF. In DNA form, the CDR3 reads TGCAGCGTTCGAGTGACTGCGGGAAACACCATATATTTT.

This rearrangement joins TRBV7-9 to TRBJ2-1; D gene uncertain. Germline V CDR1 and CDR2: SEHNR, FQNEAQ (reference sequence). V was cut by 7 bases and J by 2 bases, with 12 bases left in between. The CDR3 is 14 amino acids. The CDR3: CASTPDRAYNEQFF. As DNA, the CDR3 is TGTGCCAGCACGCCGGACCGAGCCTACAATGAGCAGTTCTTC. Together with reference TRBV7-9 and TRBJ2-1, the CDR3 gives the full variable domain: DTGVSQNPRHKITKRGQNVTFRCDPISEHNRLYWYRQTLGQGPEFLTYFQNEAQLEKSRLLSDRFSAERPKGSFSTLEIQRTEQGDSAMYLCASTPDRAYNEQFFGPGTRLTVL.

On this clonotype itself: A single base separates this from a much larger clone, so it may be a read error. The chain couples TRBV27 to TRBJ2-1; D may be TRBD2 (6 bases). The germline V gene has CDR1 MNHEY and CDR2 SMNVEV (reference sequence). The CDR3 totals 16 residues. CDR3 loop: CASTHRGKVSYNEQVF. The CDR3 DNA reads as TGTGCCAGCACCCATCGGGGGAAGGTCTCCTACAATGAGCAGGTCTTC.

This clonotype was seen ten or more times. The chain joins TRBV10-3 to TRBJ2-7; weak D call: TRBD2 (6 bases). Per germline, CDR1 ENHRY and CDR2 SYGVKD. V was cut by 6 bases and J by 4 bases, with 13 bases left in between. The CDR3 contains 13 residues. The CDR3 sequence: CAISDSGDYEQYF. The CDR3 bases are TGTGCCATCAGCGATAGCGGAGATTACGAGCAGTACTTC.

This clonotype has ten or more counts. The genes are TRBV6-1 and TRBJ2-7; TRBD1 matches 9 bases. CDR1 MNHNS and CDR2 SASEGT come from the germline V gene. V lost 6 bases and J lost 4; bases outside the gene matches: 16. The CDR3 spans 17 residues. CDR3 nucleotides: TGTGCCAGCAGCTCGACTCTTGGGACAGGGTATATGTACGAGCAGTACTTC. Amino acids: CASSSTLGTGYMYEQYF.

This clonotype was detected ten times or more. This chain joins TRBV11-2 and TRBJ1-4; no firm D call. From germline, CDR1 is SGHAT and CDR2 FQNNGV. The CDR3 is 15 amino acids. Trimming removed 3 bases at V and 6 bases at J, with 14 bases between. In DNA, the CDR3 is TGTGCCAGCAGCTTGTTAAGTACGGTGGATGAAAAACTGTTTTTT. This encodes CASSLLSTVDEKLFF.

The chain combines TRBV19 with TRBJ1-5, with unresolved D. The germline V and J ends were trimmed by 2 bases and 3 bases, with 5 bases remaining between them. This CDR3 region has 13 residues. CDR1 LNHDA and CDR2 SQIVND come from the germline V gene (reference sequence). CDR3 nucleotide sequence: TGTGCCAGTAGTATATCCATCAATCAGCCCCAGCATTTT. This codes for CASSISINQPQHF.

There are many counts of this clonotype. The chain uses TRBV3-1 and TRBJ2-7, with D possibly TRBD1 on 6 matching bases. This CDR3 has 12 residues. Trimming removed 10 bases from V and 3 bases from J, with 13 bases in between. Germline V CDR1 and CDR2: LGHDT, YNNKEL (reference sequence). As DNA, the CDR3 is TGTGCCACCAGGGGCCTAGACTACGAGCAGTACTTC. Translation: CATRGLDYEQYF.

This clonotype was detected many times. The V call is TRBV6-1, the J call TRBJ1-4; D is uncertain. The CDR3 consists of 13 residues. With 8 bases removed from V and 8 bases from J, the gap between germline ends came to 15 bases. Germline CDR1 MNHNS, CDR2 SASEGT. The CDR3 sequence: CASGTLGREKLFF. The CDR3 bases are TGTGCCAGCGGCACGTTGGGAAGGGAAAAACTGTTTTTT.

This clonotype was found many times. This rearrangement joins TRBV7-9 to TRBJ1-1; D is perhaps TRBD1 (5 bases). This CDR3 comprises 16 residues. CDR1 and CDR2 (germline): SEHNR, FQNEAQ (reference sequence). The V end was cut by 6 bases, the J end by 0 bases, with 17 bases between. This CDR3 is CASRITRTPMNTEAFF. The CDR3 nucleotides read TGTGCCAGCAGAATCACCCGGACACCGATGAACACTGAAGCTTTCTTT.

The chain uses TRBV7-9 and TRBJ1-6; 9 positions match TRBD1. Germline CDR1 reads SEHNR; CDR2 reads FQNEAQ (reference sequence). V lost 8 bases to trimming and J lost 10 bases; unmatched junction nucleotides: 6. This CDR3 is built from 13 residues. The CDR3 protein is CASQRTGDSPLHF. The CDR3 nucleotides are TGTGCCAGCCAAAGGACAGGGGACTCACCCCTCCACTTT. Looking up the rest from reference TRBV7-9 and TRBJ1-6 gives the full variable domain: DTGVSQNPRHKITKRGQNVTFRCDPISEHNRLYWYRQTLGQGPEFLTYFQNEAQLEKSRLLSDRFSAERPKGSFSTLEIQRTEQGDSAMYLCASQRTGDSPLHFGNGTRLTVT.